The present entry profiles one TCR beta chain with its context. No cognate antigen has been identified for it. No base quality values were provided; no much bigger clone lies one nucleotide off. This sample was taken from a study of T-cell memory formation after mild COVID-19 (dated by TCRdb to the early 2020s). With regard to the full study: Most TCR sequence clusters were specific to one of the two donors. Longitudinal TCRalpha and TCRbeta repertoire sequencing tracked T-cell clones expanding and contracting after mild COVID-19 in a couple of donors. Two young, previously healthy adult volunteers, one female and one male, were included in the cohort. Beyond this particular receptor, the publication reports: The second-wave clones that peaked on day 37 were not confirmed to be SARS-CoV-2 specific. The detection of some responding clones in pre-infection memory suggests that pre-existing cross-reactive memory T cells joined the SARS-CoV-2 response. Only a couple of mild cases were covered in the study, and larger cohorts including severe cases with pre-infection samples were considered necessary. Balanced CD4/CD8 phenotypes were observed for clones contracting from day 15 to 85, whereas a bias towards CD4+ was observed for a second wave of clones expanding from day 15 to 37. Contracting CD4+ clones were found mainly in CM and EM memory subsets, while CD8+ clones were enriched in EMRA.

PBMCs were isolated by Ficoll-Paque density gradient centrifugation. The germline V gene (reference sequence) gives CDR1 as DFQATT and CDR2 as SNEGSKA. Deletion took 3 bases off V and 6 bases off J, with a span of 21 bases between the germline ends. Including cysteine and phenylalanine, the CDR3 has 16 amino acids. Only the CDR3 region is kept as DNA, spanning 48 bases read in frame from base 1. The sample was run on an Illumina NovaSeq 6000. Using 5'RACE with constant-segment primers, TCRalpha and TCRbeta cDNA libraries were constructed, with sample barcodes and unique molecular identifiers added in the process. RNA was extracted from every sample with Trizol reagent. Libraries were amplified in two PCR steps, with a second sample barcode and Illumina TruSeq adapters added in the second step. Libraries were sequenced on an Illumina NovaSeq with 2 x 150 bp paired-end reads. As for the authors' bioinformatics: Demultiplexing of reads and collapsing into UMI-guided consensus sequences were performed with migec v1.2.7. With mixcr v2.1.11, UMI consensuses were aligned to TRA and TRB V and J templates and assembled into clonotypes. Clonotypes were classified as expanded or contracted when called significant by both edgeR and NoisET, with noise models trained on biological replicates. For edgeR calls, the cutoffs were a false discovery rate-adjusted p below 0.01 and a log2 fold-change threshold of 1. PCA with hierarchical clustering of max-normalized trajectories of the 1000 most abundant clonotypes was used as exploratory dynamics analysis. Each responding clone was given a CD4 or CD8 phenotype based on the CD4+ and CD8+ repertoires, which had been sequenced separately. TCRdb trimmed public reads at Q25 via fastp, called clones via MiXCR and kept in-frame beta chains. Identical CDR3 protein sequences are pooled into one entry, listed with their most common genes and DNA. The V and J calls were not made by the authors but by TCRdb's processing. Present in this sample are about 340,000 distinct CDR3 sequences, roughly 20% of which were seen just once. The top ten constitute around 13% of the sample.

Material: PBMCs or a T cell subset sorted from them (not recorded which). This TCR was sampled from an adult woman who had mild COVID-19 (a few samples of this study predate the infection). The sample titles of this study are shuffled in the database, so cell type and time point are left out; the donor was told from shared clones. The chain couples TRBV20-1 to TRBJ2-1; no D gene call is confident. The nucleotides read TGCAGTGCTAGGCCCCTTTGGGCGGAGCTTGCCAATGAGCAGTTCTTC. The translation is CSARPLWAELANEQFF.